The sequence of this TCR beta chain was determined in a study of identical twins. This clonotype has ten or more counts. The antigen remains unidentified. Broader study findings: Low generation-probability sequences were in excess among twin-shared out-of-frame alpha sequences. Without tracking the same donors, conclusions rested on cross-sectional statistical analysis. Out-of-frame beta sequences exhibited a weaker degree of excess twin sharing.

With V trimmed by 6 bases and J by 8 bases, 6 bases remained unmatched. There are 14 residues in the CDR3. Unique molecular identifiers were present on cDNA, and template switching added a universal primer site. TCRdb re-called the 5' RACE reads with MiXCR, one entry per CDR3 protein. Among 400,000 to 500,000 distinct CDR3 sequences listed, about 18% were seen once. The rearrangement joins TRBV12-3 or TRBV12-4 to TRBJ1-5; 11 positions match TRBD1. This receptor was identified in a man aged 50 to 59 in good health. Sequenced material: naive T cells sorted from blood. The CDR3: CASRRTGGGEPQHF. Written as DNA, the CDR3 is TGTGCCAGCAGACGGACAGGGGGCGGGGAGCCCCAGCATTTT.